This TCR beta chain was obtained from a study of shared clonotypes between healthy human individuals (dated by TCRdb to 2020 to 2022). Looking at the study overall: The cohort comprised a couple of women and three men aged 18 to 49 years. Blood TCR repertoires of five healthy adults were deeply sequenced to estimate repertoire size and the extent of clonotype sharing between individuals. Each donor's leukapheresis produced roughly between about 0.8 and 10 billion PBMCs. Different laboratories and diverse techniques were used to prepare libraries and sequence TCR repertoires, to increase sequencing depth and limit assay-specific biases. For each donor, CD4 naive and CD4 memory were each run on three plates, CD8 naive on two plates, and CD8 memory on one plate. Overall study results and their limits: Based on pairwise subsampling, the degree of clonotype sharing among donors was expected to be affected by sequencing depth. The small number of donors limited the genetic and exposure-history diversity represented. Incomplete sequencing was indicated by rarefaction of sorted-subset datasets, despite the large sequencing depth. Sampling was restricted to blood, and TCR repertoires in tissues likely differ from the TCR repertoires found in blood. Naive subsets generally had larger estimated clonotype richness than memory subsets. Compared with non-shared clonotypes, the clonotypes found in all four sorted-subset donors had higher generation probabilities. When a few donors were compared, the shared fraction of clonotypes was about 5% for naive CD4, over 3% for naive CD8, roughly 2.5% for memory CD4, and under 0.5% for memory CD8.

Details on this clone: This receptor's antigen is unknown. Qualities for individual bases were not recorded, and no much larger clone is one base off.

Spanning cysteine to phenylalanine, the CDR3 consists of 14 amino acids. Only the CDR3 portion is preserved as DNA: 42 bases, with reading frame beginning at the first base. The germline V gene supplies CDR1 SGHDT and CDR2 YYEEEE. Relative to germline, V is 5 bases shorter and J is 3 bases shorter, with 14 bases between their ends. Healthy HIV-negative adults with no recently reported acute infections or vaccinations were included as donors. Every donor was a Caucasian adult living in Nashville, Tennessee, USA. CD4+ T cells were enriched through magnetic negative selection, after which naive cells were positively selected on CD45RA and the remaining negative fraction served as the memory subset. Blood was obtained by leukapheresis, after which PBMCs were separated by Ficoll-Histopaque density gradient centrifugation and cryopreserved in liquid nitrogen vapor phase. Analytical flow cytometry was used to check the purity and quantity of every magnetically sorted T cell population. Genomic DNA was isolated from each sorted fraction and quantified by UV absorbance on a Nanodrop 2000c.

Using the deep immunoSEQ assay, multiplex PCR amplified TCR CDR3 regions from genomic DNA. For each cell subset, the extracted genomic DNA was distributed evenly across all wells of several immunoSEQ 96-well plates, and each plate served as one replicate. For sorted subsets, around 0.2 ug genomic DNA, equal to tens of thousands of T cell genomes, was loaded into each replicate PCR. Purified libraries were measured with a Qubit 3.0 fluorometer, size-checked on a Bioanalyzer 2100, and measured again with the KAPA Library Quantification kit. Every immunoSEQ 96-well plate was sequenced on a separate single-read 150-cycle Illumina NextSeq 550 flow cell. The study's processing was this. Because the immunoSEQ output held only junctional sequences and lacked quality scores, the filtering could not match the filtering applied to full-length reads. To assign V/J genes and CDR3, sequences were annotated using PyIR, a Python wrapper for IgBLAST v1.9, with IMGT germline references. Reads with weak V/J assignments (E-value above 1e-6), missing CDR3, stop codons, out-of-frame junctions, or ambiguous translated residues were removed. V3J clonotypes were defined by identical inferred V gene, J gene, and CDR3 amino acid sequence. Percentage overlap between repertoires was calculated by dividing the number of shared unique clonotypes by the size of the smaller repertoire. Repertoire richness was assessed with RTK rarefaction, the Chao1 estimator, and Recon v2.1 estimates of unobserved clonotypes. Generation probabilities for all TCRbeta clonotypes obtained by the gDNA method from a handful of donors were computed using OLGA. The table comes from immuneACCESS by way of TCRdb, which keeps in-frame sequences with V and J called. Part of the clones is missing from these tables; in studies checked, under half for an unresolved V gene and the rest for unknown reasons. That table furnishes V, J and clone size, whereas the DNA furnished D and trimming. In all, the sample holds around 940,000 clones, and approximately 76% of those were seen once. The ten largest clones add up to 1.5% of the sample.

This clonotype originated in a man younger than 30 in good health. The rearranged segments are TRBV5-6 and TRBJ1-1, with TRBD1 perhaps the D gene, on 6 matching bases. Sequences were obtained from memory CD4+ T cells sorted from blood. The cell subset or site label, as the study defines it: CD45RA-negative fraction. The CDR3 protein is CASRATGSDTEAFF. The bases read TGTGCCAGCAGGGCGACAGGTAGTGACACTGAAGCTTTCTTT.